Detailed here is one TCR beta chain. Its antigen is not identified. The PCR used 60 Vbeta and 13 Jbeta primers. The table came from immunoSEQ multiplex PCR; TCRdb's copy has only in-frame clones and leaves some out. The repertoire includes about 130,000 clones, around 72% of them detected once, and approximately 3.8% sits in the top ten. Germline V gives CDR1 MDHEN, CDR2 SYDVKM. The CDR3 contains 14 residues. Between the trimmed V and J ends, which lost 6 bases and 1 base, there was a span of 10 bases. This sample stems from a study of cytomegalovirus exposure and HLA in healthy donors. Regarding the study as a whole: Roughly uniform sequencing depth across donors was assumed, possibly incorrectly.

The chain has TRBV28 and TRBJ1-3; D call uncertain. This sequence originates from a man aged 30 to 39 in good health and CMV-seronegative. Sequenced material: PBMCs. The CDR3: CASRSGISGNTIYF. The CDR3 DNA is TGTGCCAGCAGATCCGGGATTTCTGGAAACACCATATATTTT.